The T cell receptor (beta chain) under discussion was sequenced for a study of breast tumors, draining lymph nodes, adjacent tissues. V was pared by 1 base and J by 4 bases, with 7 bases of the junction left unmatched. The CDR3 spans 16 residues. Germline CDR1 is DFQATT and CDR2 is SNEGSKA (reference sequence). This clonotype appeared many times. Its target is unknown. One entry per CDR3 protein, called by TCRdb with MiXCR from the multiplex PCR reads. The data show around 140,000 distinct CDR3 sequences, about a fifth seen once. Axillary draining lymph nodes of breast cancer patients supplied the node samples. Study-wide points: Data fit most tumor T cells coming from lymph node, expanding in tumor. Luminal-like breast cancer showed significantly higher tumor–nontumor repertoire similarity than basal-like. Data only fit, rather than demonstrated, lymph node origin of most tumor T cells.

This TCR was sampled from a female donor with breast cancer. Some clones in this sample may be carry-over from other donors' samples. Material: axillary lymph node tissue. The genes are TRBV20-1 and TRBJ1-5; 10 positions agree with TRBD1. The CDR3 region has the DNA TGCAGTGCTAGAGGGGAGGACAGGGGGGGTAATCAGCCCCAGCATTTT. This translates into CSARGEDRGGNQPQHF.